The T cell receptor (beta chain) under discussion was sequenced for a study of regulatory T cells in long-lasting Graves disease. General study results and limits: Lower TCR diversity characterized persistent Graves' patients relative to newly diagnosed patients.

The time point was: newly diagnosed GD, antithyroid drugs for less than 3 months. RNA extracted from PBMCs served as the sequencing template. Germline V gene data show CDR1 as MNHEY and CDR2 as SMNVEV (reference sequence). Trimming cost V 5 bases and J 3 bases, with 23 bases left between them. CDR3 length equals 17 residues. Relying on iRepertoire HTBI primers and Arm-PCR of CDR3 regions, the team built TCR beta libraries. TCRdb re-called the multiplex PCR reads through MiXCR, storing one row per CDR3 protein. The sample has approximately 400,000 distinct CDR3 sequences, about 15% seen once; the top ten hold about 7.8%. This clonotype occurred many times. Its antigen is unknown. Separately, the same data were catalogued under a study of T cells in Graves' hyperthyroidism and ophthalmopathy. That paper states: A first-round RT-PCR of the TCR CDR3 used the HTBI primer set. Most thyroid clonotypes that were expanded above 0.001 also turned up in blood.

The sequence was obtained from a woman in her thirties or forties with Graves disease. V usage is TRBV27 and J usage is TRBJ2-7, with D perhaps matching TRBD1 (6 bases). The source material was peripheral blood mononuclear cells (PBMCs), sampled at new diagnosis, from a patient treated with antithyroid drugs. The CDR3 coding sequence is TGTGCCAGCAGTCCAGGGACGAGGGCCCTCAGGGGCTACGAGCAGTACTTC. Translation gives CASSPGTRALRGYEQYF.